The 19 T cell receptor beta chains listed next were all sequenced from one sample in a study of blood T cell repertoires in COVID-19 (dated by TCRdb to the early 2020s). Preparation of the library involved the immunoSEQ multiplex PCR assay. TCRdb carries this immuneACCESS record with in-frame sequences only. Its versions omit some clonotypes, under half of them owing to an unresolved V gene in the studies checked, with the rest unexplained. This sample holds roughly 40,000 clones; approximately 86% were observed only once. 30% to 35% of the sample is taken by the ten largest. Specimen: peripheral blood. These receptors were taken from a woman older than 75 with acute or convalescent COVID-19.

The rearrangement uses TRBV10-3 and TRBJ1-3; D is unresolved. The length of the CDR3 is 15 residues. The germline gives CDR1 ENHRY, CDR2 SYGVKD. CDR3 amino acids: CAVRMIGSSGNTIYF. Written as DNA, the CDR3 is TGTGCAGTCAGGATGATTGGAAGCTCTGGAAACACCATATATTTT.

The rearrangement links TRBV23-1 to TRBJ2-3; TRBD2 matches 13 bases. TRBV23-1 is treated as an ORF (open reading frame) with a function not yet certain. The CDR3 is 21 amino acids. V was pared by 0 bases and J by 1 base, with 13 bases of the junction left unmatched. The CDR3 nucleotides read TGCGCCAGCAGTCAATCTAGGACTAGCGGGAGAGTGGGGGTGGGCACAGATACGCAGTATTTT. It encodes CASSQSRTSGRVGVGTDTQYF.

The CDR3: CASSPLGGVSQHF. CDR3 nucleotides: TGTGCCAGCAGCCCTCTAGGGGGAGTTTCCCAGCATTTT. This chain connects TRBV12-3 or TRBV12-4 to TRBJ1-5; D may be TRBD1 (6 bases). CDR3 length equals 13 residues. Trimming cost V 6 bases and J 11 bases, with 17 bases left between them.

The chain couples TRBV5-1 to TRBJ2-1, with 14 bases matching TRBD2. This CDR3 is 18 amino acids long. The trim removed 3 bases at V and 3 bases at J, leaving 8 bases unmatched. Germline V lookup: CDR1 SGHRS, CDR2 YFSETQ. CDR3 bases: TGCGCCAGCAGCTGGACCGGGACTAGCGGGAGAGGCTACAATGAGCAGTTCTTC. Translating gives CASSWTGTSGRGYNEQFF. The full variable domain, with the rest looked up from reference TRBV5-1 and TRBJ2-1, is KAGVTQTPRYLIKTRGQQVTLSCSPISGHRSVSWYQQTPGQGLQFLFEYFSETQRNKGNFPGRFSGRQFSNSRSEMNVSTLELGDSALYLCASSWTGTSGRGYNEQFFGPGTRLTVL.

This clone has just one count. This chain links TRBV5-5 with TRBJ1-1; D possibly corresponds to TRBD1 (6 bases). Germline V lookup: CDR1 SGHKS, CDR2 YYEKEE (reference sequence). The CDR3 contains 16 residues. V was pared by 4 bases and J by 1 base, with 17 bases between. The CDR3 DNA reads TGTGCCAGCAGCCTACGGCAGGGGACCACGAACACTGAAGCTTTCTTT. This codes for CASSLRQGTTNTEAFF.

The chain combines TRBV5-1 with TRBJ2-7; 8 nucleotides agree with TRBD2. The CDR3 has 12 amino acids. CDR1 is SGHRS, CDR2 YFSETQ, per germline. Trimming cost V 3 bases and J 13 bases; bases outside gene matches: 9. The CDR3 sequence is CASSSGVAGLYF. Here the CDR3 DNA reads TGCGCCAGCAGCTCTGGAGTAGCGGGATTATACTTC.

V is TRBV4-2 and J is TRBJ2-1; D possibly corresponds to TRBD2 (6 bases). From germline, CDR1 is LGHNA and CDR2 YNFKEQ. V was cut by 0 bases and J by 4 bases, with 10 bases left in between. This CDR3 spans 15 amino acids. The CDR3 here is CASSQDLASYNEQFF. The CDR3 nucleotides read TGTGCCAGCAGCCAAGATCTAGCGAGTTACAATGAGCAGTTCTTC.

The chain employs TRBV30 and TRBJ2-2; D is perhaps TRBD1 (6 bases). The germline V gene encodes CDR1 GTSNPN and CDR2 SVGIG (reference sequence). Trimming removed 2 bases at V and 6 bases at J, with 10 bases between. This CDR3 comprises 13 residues. The CDR3 is CAWSPQGSGELFF. Here the CDR3 DNA reads TGTGCCTGGAGTCCACAGGGATCCGGGGAGCTGTTTTTT.

This clone was seen once. The genes are TRBV6-5 and TRBJ1-2; TRBD1 matches 7 bases. The V gene's germline CDR1 is MNHEY and CDR2 SVGAGI. The CDR3 is 14 residues long. The V and J ends lost 4 bases and 3 bases, in that order; junction bases with no gene match: 5. The CDR3 DNA reads TGTGCCAGCAGTTCTAACAGGGGAGACTATGGCTACACCTTC. Protein sequence: CASSSNRGDYGYTF.

The chain links TRBV5-1 to TRBJ1-1, with 11 positions matching TRBD1. The V and J ends lost 2 bases and 1 base, in that order; junction bases with no gene match: 4. This CDR3 contains 16 residues. Germline CDR1 is SGHRS and CDR2 is YFSETQ. This chain's CDR3 is CASSLGTGGKNTEAFF. The CDR3, as DNA: TGCGCCAGCAGCTTAGGGACAGGGGGTAAGAACACTGAAGCTTTCTTT.

This chain joins TRBV30 and TRBJ1-2, with a possible D match to TRBD1 (6 bases). The CDR3 runs to 13 residues. The germline CDR1 and CDR2 sequences are GTSNPN and SVGIG (reference sequence). V lost 6 bases to trimming and J lost 1 base, with 12 bases between them. The DNA for the CDR3 is TGTGCCTGCCCGACAGGAAATAACTATGGCTACACCTTC. Translation: CACPTGNNYGYTF.

This clone has more than one count but fewer than ten. The V gene is TRBV19, the J gene TRBJ2-7, with 13 nucleotides matching TRBD2. Per germline, CDR1 LNHDA and CDR2 SQIVND (reference sequence). This CDR3 region has 17 residues. The trim removed 8 bases at V and 0 bases at J, leaving 10 bases unmatched. CDR3 loop: CASASPRTSGSSYEQYF. The CDR3 nucleotides read TGTGCCAGTGCATCCCCCCGGACTAGCGGGAGCTCCTACGAGCAGTACTTC.

This rearrangement joins TRBV27 to TRBJ2-1, with TRBD2 identical over 10 bases. This CDR3 is 13 amino acids long. Germline V CDR1 and CDR2: MNHEY, SMNVEV (reference sequence). J was trimmed by 15 bases and V by 5 bases; bases with no gene match: 10. This CDR3 reads CASSPSGRALPFF. The CDR3 nucleotides are TGTGCCAGCAGTCCCAGCGGGAGGGCCCTCCCGTTCTTC.

This sequence joins TRBV19 and TRBJ1-3; TRBD1 is a possible D gene (5 bases). The germline gives CDR1 LNHDA, CDR2 SQIVND (reference sequence). This CDR3 comprises 16 residues. The V and J ends lost 5 bases and 4 bases respectively, with 18 bases between them. The DNA of the CDR3 is TGTGCCAGTAGTGACCGGGACTACCGGCACGGAAACACCATATATTTT. It codes for CASSDRDYRHGNTIYF.

This chain connects TRBV12-3 or TRBV12-4 to TRBJ1-5, with D possibly matching TRBD1 (6 bases). The CDR3 is made up of 13 amino acids. V lost 0 bases and J lost 16, with 16 bases in between. CDR3 sequence (DNA): TGTGCCAGCAGTTTAGCGCTGGGACAAGTATCCCATTTT. Translating gives CASSLALGQVSHF.

This clone was seen a single time. The rearrangement joins TRBV11-2 to TRBJ1-2; TRBD1 is a possible D gene (5 bases). The germline CDR1 and CDR2 sequences are SGHAT and FQNNGV. The V end was cut by 1 base, the J end by 0 bases, with 12 bases between. This CDR3 contains 16 residues. CDR3 sequence: CASSLAGGATNYGYTF. CDR3 nucleotide sequence: TGTGCCAGCAGCTTAGCGGGAGGGGCGACTAACTATGGCTACACCTTC.

About this clone: The junction and the germline gene differ at one end; a read error may be behind it. The J gene is TRBJ2-5, the V gene TRBV18; 11 bases are a match to TRBD1. The germline CDR1 and CDR2 sequences are KGHSH and LQKENI. The CDR3 consists of 17 residues. For the CDR3, the DNA is TGTGCCAGCTCACCTCTGCAGGGACAGGGGGATTCGGGAGGTACGAACTTC. It specifies CASSPLQGQGDSGGTNF.

This sequence joins TRBV5-4 and TRBJ2-2, with 10 bases fitting TRBD2. This CDR3 is 16 amino acids long. V lost 5 bases to trimming and J lost 4 bases; unmatched junction nucleotides: 8. Germline values: CDR1 SGHNT, CDR2 YYREEE (reference sequence). DNA for the CDR3: TGTGCCAGCAGTTCACGACTAGCGGGTCCCACCGGGGAGCTGTTTTTT. Residues: CASSSRLAGPTGELFF.

This chain uses TRBV10-1 with TRBJ2-5, with 9 bases fitting TRBD2. The V gene end was trimmed by 3 bases and the J gene end by 5 bases; junction bases not matched to a gene: 4. Germline-derived CDR1 and CDR2 are WNHNN and SYGVQD (reference sequence). The CDR3 extends over 14 amino acids. DNA of the CDR3: TGCGCCAGCAGTGACGGACTAGCGAAGGAGACCCAGTACTTC. It translates to CASSDGLAKETQYF.